The source of this T cell receptor (beta chain) is a study of blood T cell repertoires in COVID-19. Study background: The United States, Italy and Spain supplied acute and convalescent COVID-19 samples. T cells, B-cell-depleted T cells, or PBMCs provided the cDNA or gDNA that served as material.

This CDR3 spans 19 amino acids. Unmatched junction bases numbered 9, after V lost 0 bases and J lost 2 bases. In germline, CDR1 is SGHAT, CDR2 FQNNGV. Original processing notes: Estimates of nucleated cell counts were drawn from the amplification of reference gene primers. TCRdb's table, derived via immunoSEQ multiplex PCR, lists solely in-frame clones and lacks some. Clone size and the V and J calls come from that table; the DNA yielded D and trimming. There are fewer than 150,000 clones in the sample; around 82% occur only once, and less than 9.5% lies in the top ten. The sequence was obtained from a human donor in a cohort sampled during active COVID-19. V and J are TRBV11-2 and TRBJ2-3; 12 bases line up with TRBD2. The sequencing input was peripheral blood. Here the CDR3 DNA reads TGTGCCAGCAGCTTAGAGGGCAGTCGACTAGCGGGGGCCACAGATACGCAGTATTTT. Amino acid sequence: CASSLEGSRLAGATDTQYF.